The rows below give T cell receptor beta chains drawn from one sample of a study of CD8 T cells in ankylosing spondylitis. TCRdb processed the 5' RACE reads anew with MiXCR; each CDR3 protein has one entry. The table has roughly 280,000 distinct CDR3 sequences, 20% seen once. Sequenced sample: blood, either unsorted or a sorted T cell fraction (not recorded which). The receptors were gathered from a male donor with ankylosing spondylitis or in good health (not recorded which). The CDR3 runs from the conserved cysteine through the conserved F or W. D genes are given only for firm matches. Expanded clones get a size class; other rows say once, few or many, or leave the size out.

NA,NA,TRBJ1-5,TRBV11-2,CASSLQINQPQHF,TGTGCCAGTAGCTTACAGATTAATCAGCCCCAGCATTTT
many,NA,TRBJ2-1,TRBV12-5,CASATGSHYNEQFF,TGTGCTAGTGCCACGGGGTCTCACTACAATGAGCAGTTCTTC
NA,NA,TRBJ2-1,TRBV15,CATSRDPGTLNEQFF,TGTGCCACCAGCAGAGACCCTGGGACTTTAAATGAGCAGTTCTTC
many,NA,TRBJ1-2,TRBV28,CASRIGQSYGYTF,TGTGCCAGCAGGATCGGACAGAGCTATGGCTACACCTTC
many,NA,TRBJ2-4,TRBV6-2/TRBV6-3,CASSYVGNIQYF,TGTGCCAGCAGTTACGTGGGAAACATTCAGTACTTC
NA,TRBD2,TRBJ2-3,TRBV5-5,CASSSGSLAGVSDTQYF,TGTGCCAGCAGCTCCGGGTCCCTAGCGGGAGTTTCAGATACGCAGTATTTT
many,NA,TRBJ2-2,TRBV5-1,CASSLARAGELFF,TGCGCCAGCAGCTTGGCCAGGGCCGGGGAGCTGTTTTTT
many,NA,TRBJ2-5,TRBV29-1,CSVGDPGSKTQYF,TGCAGCGTTGGCGACCCCGGATCGAAGACCCAGTACTTC
NA,NA,TRBJ2-2,TRBV7-3,CASSLGVGELFF,TGTGCCAGCAGCTTAGGGGTCGGGGAGCTGTTTTTT
NA,NA,TRBJ2-1,TRBV5-1,CASREPGLPYNEQFF,TGCGCCAGCAGGGAACCGGGACTCCCTTACAATGAGCAGTTCTTC
few,NA,TRBJ2-5,TRBV6-5,CASSYQEFQETQYF,TGTGCCAGCAGTTATCAGGAATTTCAAGAGACCCAGTACTTC
NA,NA,TRBJ2-5,TRBV28,CASSPQAVGETQYF,TGTGCCAGCAGCCCTCAAGCGGTTGGGGAGACCCAGTACTTC
few,NA,TRBJ2-3,TRBV4-1,CASSQGFSGDTQYF,TGCGCCAGCAGCCAAGGGTTTTCCGGAGATACGCAGTATTTT
few,NA,TRBJ2-1,TRBV21-1,CASSKTSRNEQFF,TGTGCCAGCAGCAAAACCTCCCGGAATGAGCAGTTCTTC
NA,NA,TRBJ1-5,TRBV12-3/TRBV12-4,CASSLRTNQPQHF,TGTGCCAGCAGTTTGAGAACCAATCAGCCCCAGCATTTT
NA,NA,TRBJ2-1,TRBV5-1,CASSTPQGGDEQFF,TGCGCCAGCTCGACCCCACAGGGTGGCGATGAGCAGTTCTTC
few,NA,TRBJ2-2,TRBV5-1,CASSFAARGNTGELFF,TGCGCCAGCAGCTTTGCGGCAAGGGGGAACACCGGGGAGCTGTTTTTT
many,NA,TRBJ1-2,TRBV4-2,CASSPAGGKSYGYTF,TGTGCCAGCAGCCCTGCCGGGGGGAAGAGCTATGGCTACACCTTC
few,NA,TRBJ1-6,TRBV6-1,CASSVTGTNSPLHF,TGTGCCAGCAGTGTAACAGGGACCAATTCACCCCTCCACTTT
few,TRBD1,TRBJ2-5,TRBV5-1,CASSLGTGASQETQYF,TGCGCCAGCAGCTTAGGGACAGGAGCCTCCCAAGAGACCCAGTACTTC
few,TRBD1,TRBJ1-1,TRBV5-1,CASSLQGEGTEAFF,TGCGCCAGCAGCTTGCAGGGGGAGGGCACTGAAGCTTTCTTT
few,NA,TRBJ1-4,TRBV27,CASSLSGNEKLFF,TGTGCCAGCAGTTTGTCAGGGAATGAAAAACTGTTTTTT
NA,TRBD1,TRBJ2-1,TRBV18,CASSPGQGPNEQFF,TGTGCCAGCTCACCGGGACAGGGCCCTAATGAGCAGTTCTTC
NA,TRBD1,TRBJ2-1,TRBV7-6,CASSLNLTGASYNEQFF,TGTGCCAGCAGCTTAAACCTGACAGGGGCTAGCTACAATGAGCAGTTCTTC
few,TRBD1,TRBJ2-2,TRBV5-1,CASSLRGQGTGELFF,TGCGCCAGCAGCTTGAGGGGACAGGGTACCGGGGAGCTGTTTTTT
few,TRBD1,TRBJ1-2,TRBV2,CASSPRTGPGYTF,TGTGCCAGCAGCCCAAGGACAGGGCCTGGCTACACCTTC
NA,TRBD2,TRBJ2-2,TRBV12-3/TRBV12-4,CASRLSGGIGGELFF,TGTGCCAGTAGGCTGAGCGGGGGGATCGGCGGGGAGCTGTTTTTT
NA,NA,TRBJ2-5,TRBV7-3,CASSLGFQGETQYF,TGTGCCAGCAGCTTAGGCTTCCAGGGGGAGACCCAGTACTTC
NA,NA,TRBJ2-3,TRBV5-6,CASSLRGVATDTQYF,TGTGCCAGCAGCTTGCGCGGGGTGGCTACAGATACGCAGTATTTT
NA,NA,TRBJ2-4,TRBV5-1,CASSSGDLGAAKNIQYF,TGCGCCAGCAGCTCCGGGGACCTCGGTGCGGCCAAAAACATTCAGTACTTC
NA,NA,TRBJ1-1,TRBV12-3/TRBV12-4,CASSLQGGSTEAFF,TGTGCCAGCAGTTTACAGGGTGGGAGCACTGAAGCTTTCTTT
NA,NA,TRBJ2-1,TRBV5-6,CASSLQGVWAYNEQFF,TGTGCCAGCAGCCTTCAGGGCGTCTGGGCCTACAATGAGCAGTTCTTC
few,NA,TRBJ1-5,TRBV20-1,CSARFGQPQHF,TGCAGTGCTAGGTTTGGCCAGCCCCAGCATTTT
NA,NA,TRBJ2-3,TRBV21-1,CASSKEKRSTDTQYF,TGTGCCAGCAGCAAAGAAAAGCGGAGCACAGATACGCAGTATTTT
NA,NA,TRBJ2-5,TRBV25-1,CASSERGGGGETQYF,TGTGCCAGCAGTGAGCGGGGCGGAGGTGGGGAGACCCAGTACTTC
few,NA,TRBJ1-5,TRBV2,CASSEGVFTQPQHF,TGTGCCAGCAGTGAGGGGGTTTTTACTCAGCCCCAGCATTTT
NA,NA,TRBJ2-1,TRBV7-2,CASSLAGGSFNEQFF,TGTGCCAGCAGCTTAGCGGGGGGCTCTTTTAATGAGCAGTTCTTC
NA,TRBD2,TRBJ2-3,TRBV6-1,CASSSGTRVDTQYF,TGTGCCAGCAGCTCCGGGACTAGGGTAGATACGCAGTATTTT
NA,TRBD1,TRBJ2-1,TRBV4-2,CASSPRRQGDYPSSYNEQFF,TGTGCCAGCAGCCCGCGACGACAGGGGGATTACCCAAGCTCCTACAATGAGCAGTTCTTC
few,TRBD1,TRBJ1-2,TRBV6-1,CASRATGGGYGYTF,TGTGCCAGCAGGGCAACAGGGGGAGGCTATGGCTACACCTTC
many,TRBD1,TRBJ2-1,TRBV28,CASSSGQGKFF,TGTGCCAGCAGTTCAGGACAGGGGAAGTTCTTC
NA,TRBD2,TRBJ2-1,TRBV5-1,CASSWGTSGRLYNEQFF,TGCGCCAGCAGCTGGGGGACTAGCGGGAGACTGTACAATGAGCAGTTCTTC
NA,TRBD1,TRBJ1-3,TRBV12-3/TRBV12-4,CASSQYPTGVGNTIYF,TGTGCCAGCAGTCAGTACCCCACAGGGGTAGGAAACACCATATATTTT
few,TRBD1,TRBJ1-5,TRBV15,CATSRETGGRQPQHF,TGTGCCACCAGCAGAGAGACAGGGGGCCGTCAGCCCCAGCATTTT
few,TRBD1,TRBJ1-5,TRBV20-1,CSAATGSNQPQHF,TGCAGTGCTGCGACAGGGTCCAATCAGCCCCAGCATTTT